The 17 T cell receptor beta chains reported below all come from one sample, sequenced in a study of chemoradiotherapy in HPV16-positive cancers. Sequencing used immunoSEQ multiplex PCR; TCRdb keeps in-frame clones, though not all of them. Of over 10,000 clones listed, roughly 80% are singletons. Sampling was done from a patient who underwent chemoradiotherapy. Receptors originate from a human donor with HPV-associated anogenital cancer.

The chain couples TRBV5-1 to TRBJ2-7; 9 nucleotides agree with TRBD1. This CDR3 is built from 14 residues. V lost 4 bases to trimming and J lost 0 bases; unmatched junction nucleotides: 2. Germline CDR1 reads SGHRS; CDR2 reads YFSETQ. CDR3 sequence reads: CASSRDRDSYEQYF. For the CDR3, the DNA is TGCGCCAGCAGCCGGGACAGGGACTCCTACGAGCAGTACTTC. The variable domain in full, with the rest retrieved from reference TRBV5-1 and TRBJ2-7, is KAGVTQTPRYLIKTRGQQVTLSCSPISGHRSVSWYQQTPGQGLQFLFEYFSETQRNKGNFPGRFSGRQFSNSRSEMNVSTLELGDSALYLCASSRDRDSYEQYFGPGTRLTVT.

The chain recombines TRBV18 with TRBJ1-1; 8 bases map to TRBD1. Germline CDR1 and CDR2: KGHSH and LQKENI. The CDR3 has 15 residues. Unmatched junction bases numbered 6, after V lost 4 bases and J lost 2 bases. Here the CDR3 DNA reads TGTGCCAGCTCACTTTTAGGACAGGGCAACACTGAAGCTTTCTTT. Translating it yields CASSLLGQGNTEAFF.

This chain uses TRBV7-3 with TRBJ2-3, with D unresolved. The CDR3 sequence is 16 residues long. V was clipped by 5 bases and J by 2 bases, with 17 bases between them. Per germline, CDR1 SGHTA and CDR2 FQGTGA. The CDR3 sequence: CASSPGPPIITDTQYF. CDR3 DNA: TGTGCCAGCAGCCCCGGCCCGCCCATTATCACAGATACGCAGTATTTT.

A single count supports this clone. J is TRBJ2-1 and V is TRBV7-8, with 10 bases matching TRBD2. Germline loops: CDR1 SGHVS, CDR2 FQNEAQ. V dropped 5 bases and J dropped 3; count of bases not matched to a gene: 7. CDR3 size: 16 residues. CDR3 region: CASSAKRGGLYNEQFF. The CDR3 DNA sequence: TGTGCCAGCAGCGCCAAGCGGGGGGGTCTCTACAATGAGCAGTTCTTC.

Only a few counts were recorded for this clone. This sequence joins TRBV7-2 and TRBJ2-3; D remains unclear. The V gene's germline CDR1 is SGHTA and CDR2 FQGNSA. The CDR3 totals 13 residues. Trimming shortened V by 0 bases and J by 2 bases, and 3 bases separated the two germline ends. CDR3 residues: CASSLATTDTQYF. DNA for the CDR3: TGTGCCAGCAGCTTAGCCACCACAGATACGCAGTATTTT.

The chain has TRBV9 and TRBJ2-6; D perhaps matches TRBD1 (6 bases). The CDR3 sequence is 15 residues long. CDR1 SGDLS and CDR2 YYNGEE come from the germline V gene. Trimming stripped 4 bases from V and 2 bases from J, with 10 bases between. CDR3: CASSRGGAGANVLTF. The CDR3 bases are TGTGCCAGCAGCAGAGGGGGAGCTGGGGCCAACGTCCTGACTTTC.

J is TRBJ2-7 and V is TRBV5-1; 8 bases agree with TRBD1. Germline loops: CDR1 SGHRS, CDR2 YFSETQ. This CDR3 is built from 16 residues. The junction had 7 bases not matched to a gene; V was cut back by 0 bases and J by 2 bases. CDR3 DNA: TGCGCCAGCAGCTTGGGCGGGACAGGTGTAACCTACGAGCAGTACTTC. It specifies CASSLGGTGVTYEQYF. Full variable domain (rest looked up from reference TRBV5-1 and TRBJ2-7): KAGVTQTPRYLIKTRGQQVTLSCSPISGHRSVSWYQQTPGQGLQFLFEYFSETQRNKGNFPGRFSGRQFSNSRSEMNVSTLELGDSALYLCASSLGGTGVTYEQYFGPGTRLTVT.

The chain uses TRBV19 and TRBJ1-4, with D perhaps TRBD1 (5 bases). CDR1 LNHDA and CDR2 SQIVND come from the germline V gene (reference sequence). V lost 9 bases, J lost 3 bases, and 17 bases lay in between. The CDR3 is 15 amino acids. CDR3 protein: CASIDIQVSNEKLFF. DNA of the CDR3: TGTGCCAGCATAGATATACAGGTTTCTAATGAAAAACTGTTTTTT.

The V and J genes are TRBV18 and TRBJ1-2; possibly TRBD1 for D (6 bases). The CDR3 runs to 14 residues. Trimming stripped 5 bases from V and 3 bases from J, with 13 bases between. Germline assignment: CDR1 KGHSH and CDR2 LQKENI. The CDR3 spells CASSYTTGDYGYTF. The CDR3 nucleotides are TGTGCCAGCTCATATACGACAGGTGACTATGGCTACACCTTC.

This chain uses TRBV6-5 with TRBJ1-2; 7 bases match TRBD1. Trimming took 6 bases from V and 3 from J; bases not matched to a gene: 4. The CDR3 runs to 13 residues. Germline CDR1 reads MNHEY; CDR2 reads SVGAGI. The DNA of the CDR3 is TGTGCCAGCAGCGAGGGGGCGGACTATGGCTACACCTTC. It translates to CASSEGADYGYTF.

The rearrangement links TRBV2 to TRBJ1-4; perhaps TRBD1 as D (6 bases). The CDR3 sequence is 15 residues long. Looked up from germline, CDR1 is SNHLY and CDR2 is FYNNEI. V lost 6 bases and J 3 bases, leaving 14 bases between the germline ends. The CDR3 region is CASRIQGGPNEKLFF. CDR3 nucleotide sequence: TGTGCCAGCAGGATACAGGGTGGGCCTAATGAAAAACTGTTTTTT.

The V and J genes are TRBV2 and TRBJ1-2, with TRBD1 identical over 7 bases. This CDR3 is 13 amino acids long. Germline values: CDR1 SNHLY, CDR2 FYNNEI. V shed 1 base and J 8 bases; nucleotides not matched to a gene: 4. The CDR3 loop is CASSEDRGGGYTF. In DNA, the CDR3 is TGTGCCAGCAGTGAAGACAGGGGCGGCGGCTACACCTTC. Based on the CDR3 plus reference TRBV2 and TRBJ1-2, the full variable domain is EPEVTQTPSHQVTQMGQEVILRCVPISNHLYFYWYRQILGQKVEFLVSFYNNEISEKSEIFDDQFSVERPDGSNFTLKIRSTKLEDSAMYFCASSEDRGGGYTFGSGTRLTVV.

This clone is a singleton in its sample. This chain connects TRBV5-5 to TRBJ1-2, with D perhaps TRBD1 (5 bases). The CDR3 covers 17 residues. V lost 0 bases and J 0 bases, leaving 15 bases between the germline ends. Germline loops: CDR1 SGHKS, CDR2 YYEKEE (reference sequence). The CDR3 region has the DNA TGTGCCAGCAGCTTGGTACAGGACCGATCCTCTAACTATGGCTACACCTTC. Translation gives CASSLVQDRSSNYGYTF.

This chain joins TRBV29-1 and TRBJ1-1, with 9 bases matching TRBD1. CDR1 and CDR2 from the germline V gene are SQVTM and ANQGSEA. J was trimmed by 1 base and V by 7 bases; bases with no gene match: 1. This CDR3 is 12 amino acids long. The chain's CDR3 is CSAGQGNTEAFF. CDR3 nucleotides: TGCAGCGCGGGACAGGGGAACACTGAAGCTTTCTTT.

The rearrangement links TRBV7-9 to TRBJ1-4; D unclear. V was clipped by 5 bases and J by 5 bases, with 6 bases between them. The CDR3 is 12 amino acids. CDR1 and CDR2 from the germline V gene are SEHNR and FQNEAQ (reference sequence). CDR3: CASSLSNEKLFF. The CDR3 bases are TGTGCCAGCAGCCTATCGAATGAAAAACTGTTTTTT.

This chain connects TRBV30 to TRBJ2-1, with 7 nucleotides matching TRBD2. Trimming at V came to 3 bases and at J to 14 bases, leaving 19 bases not matched to a gene. Germline-derived CDR1 and CDR2 are GTSNPN and SVGIG (reference sequence). The CDR3 covers 15 residues. CDR3 sequence reads: CAWRDQPLAAHPKFF. The DNA for the CDR3 is TGTGCCTGGAGAGACCAGCCCCTAGCGGCCCACCCTAAGTTCTTC.

Of note for this clone: Its ends do not fully match the called genes, so a read error is possible. V gene TRBV28 combines with J gene TRBJ1-2; D not resolved. The germline V gene encodes CDR1 MDHEN and CDR2 SYDVKM. The CDR3 spans 11 residues. DNA for the CDR3: TGTGCCAGCAGTTTACTGGGAAGGGCGACATTC. Its translation: CASSLLGRATF.